This T cell receptor beta chain was identified during a study of shared clonotypes between healthy human individuals (dated by TCRdb to between 2020 and 2021). The study in broad terms: A few men and a couple of women, aged 18 to 49 years, made up the cohort. For each donor, three plates each were used for CD4 naive and CD4 memory, two plates were used for CD8 naive, and one plate was used for CD8 memory. Blood TCR repertoires of a handful of healthy adults were deeply sequenced to estimate repertoire size and the extent of clonotype sharing between individuals. To increase sequencing depth and limit assay-specific biases, different laboratories used diverse techniques to prepare libraries and sequence TCR repertoires. Leukapheresis yielded between about 0.9 and 8.9 billion PBMCs per donor. Results the study describes overall, beyond this receptor: Based on pairwise subsampling, the degree of clonotype sharing among donors was expected to be affected by sequencing depth. Compared with non-shared clonotypes, the clonotypes found in all four sorted-subset donors had higher generation probabilities. When several donors were compared, the shared fraction of clonotypes was roughly 5% for naive CD4, roughly 3.3% for naive CD8, roughly 2.3% for memory CD4, and 0.4% for memory CD8. Naive subsets generally had larger estimated clonotype richness than memory subsets. Sampling was restricted to blood, and TCR repertoires in tissue are likely to differ from TCR repertoires in blood. Rarefaction of sorted-subset datasets indicated incomplete sequencing despite the large sequencing depth. The small number of donors limited the genetic and exposure-history diversity represented.

Including cysteine and phenylalanine, the CDR3 has 15 amino acids. Only the CDR3 part of the read is kept: 45 bases, read in frame from the first base. V is trimmed back by 2 bases and J by 3 bases, and the junction contains 3 bases that no gene match accounts for. CDR1 and CDR2 are drawn from the germline V gene: ENHRY, SYGVKD. Donors were healthy HIV-negative adults with no recently reported acute infections or vaccinations. Every donor was a Caucasian adult residing in Nashville, Tennessee, USA. CD4+ T cells were enriched by magnetic negative selection; naive cells were then positively selected on CD45RA, and the negative fraction formed the memory subset. Blood was collected by leukapheresis, and PBMCs were isolated by Ficoll-Histopaque density gradient centrifugation and then cryopreserved in liquid nitrogen vapor phase. Analytical flow cytometry was used to check the purity and quantity of every magnetically sorted T cell population. Genomic DNA was isolated from every sorted fraction and measured by UV absorbance on a Nanodrop 2000c.

As regards this clone: Its recognized antigen is unknown. Base qualities are not at hand, and no much larger clone is one base apart.

Using the deep immunoSEQ assay, TCR CDR3 regions were amplified from genomic DNA by multiplex PCR. Genomic DNA extracted from each cell subset was distributed evenly over all wells of several immunoSEQ 96-well plates, and each plate served as one replicate. Each replicate PCR for sorted subsets received roughly 0.2 ug genomic DNA, equal to some 32,000 T cell genomes. The purified libraries were quantified using a Qubit 3.0 fluorometer, sized with a Bioanalyzer 2100, and then quantified again using the KAPA Library Quantification kit. Every immunoSEQ 96-well plate was sequenced on a dedicated single-read 150-cycle Illumina NextSeq 550 flow cell. Concerning the study's data processing: The immunoSEQ output contained only junctional sequences without quality scores, so filtering could not match that applied to full-length reads. To assign V/J genes and CDR3, sequences were annotated using PyIR, a Python wrapper for IgBLAST v1.9, with IMGT germline references. Any read was removed if the V/J assignment was weak (E-value above 1e-6), the CDR3 was missing, or the read contained stop codons, out-of-frame junctions, or ambiguous translated residues. V3J clonotypes were defined by identical inferred V gene, J gene, and CDR3 amino acid sequence. The percentage overlap between two repertoires was calculated by dividing the number of shared unique clonotypes by the size of the smaller repertoire. Repertoire richness was assessed with RTK rarefaction, the Chao1 estimator, and Recon v2.1 estimates of unobserved clonotypes. OLGA was used to compute generation probabilities for all TCRbeta clonotypes that the gDNA method yielded from a few donors. This is the immuneACCESS table as TCRdb keeps it, with only in-frame sequences that have V and J called. A part of the clones is gone; compared with another copy, unresolved V genes explain less than half, and the rest is unexplained. V and J calls and clone size are copied from that table; D and trimming were computed from the DNA. This sample gives about 1.1 million clones in total; around 78% of them show up just once. The ten largest make up around 0.61% of the sample.

The sequence links TRBV10-3 to TRBJ2-1; 8 bases in between match TRBD2. This receptor was identified in a young man in good health. Some clones in this sample may be carry-over from other donors' samples. Sequencing was done on a sample of memory CD4+ T cells from PBMCs. The cell subset or site label corresponds to: CD45RA-negative fraction. The nucleotide sequence is given as TGTGCCATCAGTGAGAAAAGCGGGAGCTACAATGAGCAGTTCTTC. Its translation is CAISEKSGSYNEQFF.